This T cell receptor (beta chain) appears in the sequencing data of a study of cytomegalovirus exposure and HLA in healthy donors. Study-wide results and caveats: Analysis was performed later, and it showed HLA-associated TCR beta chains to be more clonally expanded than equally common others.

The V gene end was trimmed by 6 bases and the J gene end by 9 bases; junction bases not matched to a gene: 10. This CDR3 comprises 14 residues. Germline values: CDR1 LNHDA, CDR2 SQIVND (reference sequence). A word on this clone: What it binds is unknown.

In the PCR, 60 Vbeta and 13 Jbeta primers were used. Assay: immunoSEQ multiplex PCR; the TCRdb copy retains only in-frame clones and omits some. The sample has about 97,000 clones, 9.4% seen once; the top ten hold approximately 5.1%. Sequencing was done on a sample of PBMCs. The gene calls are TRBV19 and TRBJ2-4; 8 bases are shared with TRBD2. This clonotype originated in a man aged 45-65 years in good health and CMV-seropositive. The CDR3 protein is CASRDSGTPFIQYF. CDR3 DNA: TGTGCCAGTAGAGATAGCGGGACGCCTTTCATTCAGTACTTC.